The source of this T cell receptor (beta chain) is a study of T cell repertoires in cytomegalovirus infection. Whole-study context: Shared public TCR beta signatures pointed to both CMV infection and a matching HLA type. The study, taken as a whole, reports: It was HLA-C-restricted CMV-specific TCR beta clonotypes that dominated the response ex vivo.

This clonotype was seen more than once but under ten times. Its antigen is unknown. Via MiXCR, TCRdb re-called the reads, giving one row per CDR3 protein. The sample comprises some 920,000 distinct CDR3 sequences, approximately 31% of which are singletons, and about an eighth rests with the top ten. The CDR3 totals 15 residues. CDR1 MGHRA and CDR2 YSYEKL come from the germline V gene. V lost 1 base and J lost 0, with 9 bases in between. The specimen comprised cultured CD8+ T cells from PBMCs, sampled from culture after CMV antigen stimulation. The gene calls are TRBV4-1 and TRBJ1-1; possibly TRBD1 for D (5 bases). The source of this sequence is a human donor in good health (CMV status not recorded). Some clones in this sample may be carry-over from other donors' samples. The CDR3 sequence: CASSQGGNMNTEAFF. DNA of the CDR3: TGCGCCAGCAGCCAAGGGGGGAACATGAACACTGAAGCTTTCTTT.